The rows below give T cell receptor beta chains drawn from one sample of a study of blood T cell repertoires in COVID-19. Sequencing was performed with immunoSEQ multiplex PCR; in TCRdb, only in-frame clones are kept and a portion is missing. The top ten clones hold 2.5% to 3.5% of a sample with 200,000 to 300,000 clones, approximately 86% of them seen once. Sample: PBMCs or T cells enriched from blood (not recorded which). These receptors all stem from a middle-aged woman with acute COVID-19. Both conserved end residues are part of each CDR3. D genes are given only for firm matches. The size entry is marked missing in some rows and otherwise reads once, few, many or a size class.

d_call,clone_size,j_call,v_call,cdr3_nt,cdr3_aa
-,once,TRBJ1-5,TRBV15,TGTGCCACCAGCAGAGATCGGGCAGGGAATCAGCCCCAGCATTTT,CATSRDRAGNQPQHF
TRBD1,few,TRBJ1-6,TRBV7-6,TGTGCCAGCAGCGCTCTCCCGGGACAGTTGTATAATTCACCCCTCCACTTT,CASSALPGQLYNSPLHF
TRBD1,-,TRBJ1-5,TRBV5-1,TGCGCCAGCAGCTCTGGGACAGGGAGTCAGCCCCAGCATTTT,CASSSGTGSQPQHF
TRBD2,-,TRBJ2-1,TRBV7-3,TGTGCCAGCAGCGACTCCGGGACTAGCGGATACAATGAGCAGTTCTTC,CASSDSGTSGYNEQFF
-,-,TRBJ2-7,TRBV5-4,TGTGCCAGCAGCTTGACTAGCTCCTACGAGCAGTACTTC,CASSLTSSYEQYF
TRBD1,-,TRBJ1-2,TRBV3-1/TRBV3-2,TGTGCCAGCAGCCGAGGACAGGGACTACAGGGCTACACCTTC,CASSRGQGLQGYTF
-,-,TRBJ1-5,TRBV28,TGTGCCAGCAGTTTTGCTCGACAAAGCAATCAGCCCCAGCATTTT,CASSFARQSNQPQHF
-,-,TRBJ2-7,TRBV19,TGTGCCAGTAGTATTTGGGCTAGCGATTACGAGCAGTACTTC,CASSIWASDYEQYF
-,-,TRBJ2-5,TRBV7-9,TGTGCCAGCAGCTTAGTTACAGGGCCAGAGACCCAGTACTTC,CASSLVTGPETQYF
-,-,TRBJ2-1,TRBV2,TGTGCCAGCAACTATTACAATGAGCAGTTCTTC,CASNYYNEQFF
-,-,TRBJ1-1,TRBV19,TGTGCCAGTCGAAAGACAGGAACGAACACTGAAGCTTTCTTT,CASRKTGTNTEAFF
-,once,TRBJ1-1,TRBV7-3,TGTGCCAGCAGCATTAATCGGAACACTGAAGCTTTCTTT,CASSINRNTEAFF
TRBD2,-,TRBJ2-1,TRBV5-4,TGTGCCAGCAGCTTGGATCGCGGGAGCTACAATGAGCAGTTCTTC,CASSLDRGSYNEQFF
TRBD2,-,TRBJ2-1,TRBV7-9,TGTGCCAGCAGCTCGCTGCCCGGCGGGAGGTTCGATGAGCAGTTCTTC,CASSSLPGGRFDEQFF
TRBD1,once,TRBJ1-2,TRBV13,TGTGCCAGCAGCCTAGACAGGGGAGACTATGGCTACACCTTC,CASSLDRGDYGYTF
TRBD2,-,TRBJ2-3,TRBV9,TGTGCCAGCAGCCCGTCAGCTGTAGGAGCGGGAGTAGGGGATACGCAGTATTTT,CASSPSAVGAGVGDTQYF
-,-,TRBJ1-1,TRBV19,TGTGCCAGTAGTTTCGGGGGCACTGAAGCTTTCTTT,CASSFGGTEAFF